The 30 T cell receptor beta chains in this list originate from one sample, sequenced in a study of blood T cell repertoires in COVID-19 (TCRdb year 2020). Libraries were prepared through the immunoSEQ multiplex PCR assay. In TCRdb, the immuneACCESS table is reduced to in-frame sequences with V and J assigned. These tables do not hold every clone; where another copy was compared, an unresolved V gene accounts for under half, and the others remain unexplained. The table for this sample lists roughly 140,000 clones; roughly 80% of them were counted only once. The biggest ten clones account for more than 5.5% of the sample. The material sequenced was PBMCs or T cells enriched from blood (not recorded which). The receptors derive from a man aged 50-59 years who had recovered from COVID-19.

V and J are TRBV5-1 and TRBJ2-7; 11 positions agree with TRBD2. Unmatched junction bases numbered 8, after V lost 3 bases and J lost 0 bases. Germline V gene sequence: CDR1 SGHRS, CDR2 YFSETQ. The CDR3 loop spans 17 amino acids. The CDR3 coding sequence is TGCGCCAGCAGCTCTATTCTAGCGGGGGGCCCCTCCTACGAGCAGTACTTC. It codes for CASSSILAGGPSYEQYF.

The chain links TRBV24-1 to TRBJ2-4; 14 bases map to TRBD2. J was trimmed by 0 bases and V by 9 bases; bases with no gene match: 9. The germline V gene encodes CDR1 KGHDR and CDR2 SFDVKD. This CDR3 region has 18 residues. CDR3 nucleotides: TGTGCCACCCAAAGGGGACTAGCGGGGGTCTTAGCCAAAAACATTCAGTACTTC. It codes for CATQRGLAGVLAKNIQYF.

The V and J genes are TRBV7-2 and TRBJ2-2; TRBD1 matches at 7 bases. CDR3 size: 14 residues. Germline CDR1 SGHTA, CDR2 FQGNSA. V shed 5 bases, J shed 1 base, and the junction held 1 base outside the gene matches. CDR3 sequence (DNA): TGTGCCAGCAGCAGACAGGGGAACACCGGGGAGCTGTTTTTT. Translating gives CASSRQGNTGELFF. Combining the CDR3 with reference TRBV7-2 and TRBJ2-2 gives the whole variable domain GAGVSQSPSNKVTEKGKDVELRCDPISGHTALYWYRQSLGQGLEFLIYFQGNSAPDKSGLPSDRFSAERTGGSVSTLTIQRTQQEDSAVYLCASSRQGNTGELFFGEGSRLTVL.

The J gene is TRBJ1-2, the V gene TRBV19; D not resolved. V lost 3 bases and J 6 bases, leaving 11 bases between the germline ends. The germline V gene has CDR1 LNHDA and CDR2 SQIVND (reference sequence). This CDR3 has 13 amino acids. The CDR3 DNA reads TGTGCCAGTAGTATGCTCCCCGGGGATGGCTACACCTTC. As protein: CASSMLPGDGYTF. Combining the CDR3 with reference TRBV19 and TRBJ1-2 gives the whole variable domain DGGITQSPKYLFRKEGQNVTLSCEQNLNHDAMYWYRQDPGQGLRLIYYSQIVNDFQKGDIAEGYSVSREKKESFPLTVTSAQKNPTAFYLCASSMLPGDGYTFGSGTRLTVV.

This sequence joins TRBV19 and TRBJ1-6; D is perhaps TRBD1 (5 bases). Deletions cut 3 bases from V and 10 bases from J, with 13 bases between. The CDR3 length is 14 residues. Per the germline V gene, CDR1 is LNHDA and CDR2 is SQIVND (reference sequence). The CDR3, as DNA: TGTGCCAGTAGTATGGGCAGGGTGCGCTCACCCCTCCACTTT. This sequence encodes CASSMGRVRSPLHF.

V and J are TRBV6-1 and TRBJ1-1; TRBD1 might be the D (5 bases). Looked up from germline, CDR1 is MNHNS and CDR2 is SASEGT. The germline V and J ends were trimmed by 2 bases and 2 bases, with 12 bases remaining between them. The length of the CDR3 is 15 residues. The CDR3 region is CASSEPGGINTEAFF. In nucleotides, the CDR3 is TGTGCCAGCAGTGAACCGGGGGGAATCAACACTGAAGCTTTCTTT.

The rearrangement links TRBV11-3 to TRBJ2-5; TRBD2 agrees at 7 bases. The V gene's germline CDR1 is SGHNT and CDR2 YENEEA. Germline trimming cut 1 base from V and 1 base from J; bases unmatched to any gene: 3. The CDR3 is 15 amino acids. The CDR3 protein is CASSLGAGVQETQYF. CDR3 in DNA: TGTGCCAGCAGCTTAGGGGCGGGGGTCCAAGAGACCCAGTACTTC.

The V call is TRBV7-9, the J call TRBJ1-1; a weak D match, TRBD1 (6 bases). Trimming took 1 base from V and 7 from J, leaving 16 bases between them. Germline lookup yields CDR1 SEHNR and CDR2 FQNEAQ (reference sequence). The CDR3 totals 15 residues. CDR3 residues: CASSLEPRDIGEAFF. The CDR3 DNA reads TGTGCCAGCAGCTTAGAACCCCGGGACATTGGTGAAGCTTTCTTT. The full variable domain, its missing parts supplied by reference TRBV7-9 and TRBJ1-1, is DTGVSQNPRHKITKRGQNVTFRCDPISEHNRLYWYRQTLGQGPEFLTYFQNEAQLEKSRLLSDRFSAERPKGSFSTLEIQRTEQGDSAMYLCASSLEPRDIGEAFFGQGTRLTVV.

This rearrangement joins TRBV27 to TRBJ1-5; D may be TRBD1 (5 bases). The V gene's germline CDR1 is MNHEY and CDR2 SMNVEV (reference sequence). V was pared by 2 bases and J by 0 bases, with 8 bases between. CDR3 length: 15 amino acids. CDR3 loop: CASSLIGASNQPQHF. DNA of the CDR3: TGTGCCAGCAGTTTAATAGGGGCTAGCAATCAGCCCCAGCATTTT.

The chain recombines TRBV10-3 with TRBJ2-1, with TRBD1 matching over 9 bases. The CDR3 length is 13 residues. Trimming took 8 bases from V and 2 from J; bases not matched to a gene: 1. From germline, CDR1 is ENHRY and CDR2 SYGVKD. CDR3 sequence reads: CAIGQGTYNEQFF. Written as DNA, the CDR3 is TGTGCCATCGGACAGGGGACCTACAATGAGCAGTTCTTC.

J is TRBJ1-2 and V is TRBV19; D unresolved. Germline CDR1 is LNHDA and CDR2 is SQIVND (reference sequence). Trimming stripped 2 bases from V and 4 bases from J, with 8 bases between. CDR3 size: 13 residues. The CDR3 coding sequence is TGTGCCAGTAGTATACCACAGTTCTATGGCTACACCTTC. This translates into CASSIPQFYGYTF.

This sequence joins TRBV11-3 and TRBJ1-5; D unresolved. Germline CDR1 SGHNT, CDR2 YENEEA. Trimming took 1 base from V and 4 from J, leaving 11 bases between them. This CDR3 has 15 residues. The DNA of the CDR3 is TGTGCCAGCAGCTTAGTTCCCCCCCGTAATCAGCCCCAGCATTTT. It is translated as CASSLVPPRNQPQHF. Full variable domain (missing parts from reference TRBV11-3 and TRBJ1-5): EAGVVQSPRYKIIEKKQPVAFWCNPISGHNTLYWYLQNLGQGPELLIRYENEEAVDDSQLPKDRFSAERLKGVDSTLKIQPAELGDSAVYLCASSLVPPRNQPQHFGDGTRLSIL.

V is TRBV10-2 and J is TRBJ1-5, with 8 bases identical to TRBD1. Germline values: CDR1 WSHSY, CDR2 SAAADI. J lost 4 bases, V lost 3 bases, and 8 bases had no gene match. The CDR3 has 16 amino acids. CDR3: CASSDPRTGKNQPQHF. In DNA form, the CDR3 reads TGCGCCAGCAGTGACCCCCGGACAGGGAAGAATCAGCCCCAGCATTTT.

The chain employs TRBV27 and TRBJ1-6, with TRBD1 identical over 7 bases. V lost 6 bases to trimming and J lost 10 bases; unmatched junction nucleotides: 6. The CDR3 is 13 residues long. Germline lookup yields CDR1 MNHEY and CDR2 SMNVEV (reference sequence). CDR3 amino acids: CASSPTGLSPLHF. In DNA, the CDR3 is TGTGCCAGCAGCCCGACAGGGTTATCACCCCTCCACTTT.

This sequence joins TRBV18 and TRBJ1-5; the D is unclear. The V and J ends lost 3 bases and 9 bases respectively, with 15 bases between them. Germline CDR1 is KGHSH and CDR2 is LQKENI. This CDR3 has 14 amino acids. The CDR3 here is CASSPGQETRPQHF. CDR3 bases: TGTGCCAGCTCACCCGGCCAGGAAACTAGGCCCCAGCATTTT.

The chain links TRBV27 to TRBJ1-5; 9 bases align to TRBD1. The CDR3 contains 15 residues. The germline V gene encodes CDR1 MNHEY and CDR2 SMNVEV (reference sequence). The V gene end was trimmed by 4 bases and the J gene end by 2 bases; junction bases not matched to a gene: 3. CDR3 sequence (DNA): TGTGCCAGCAGTTCACAGGGGGCTGGCAATCAGCCCCAGCATTTT. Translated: CASSSQGAGNQPQHF.

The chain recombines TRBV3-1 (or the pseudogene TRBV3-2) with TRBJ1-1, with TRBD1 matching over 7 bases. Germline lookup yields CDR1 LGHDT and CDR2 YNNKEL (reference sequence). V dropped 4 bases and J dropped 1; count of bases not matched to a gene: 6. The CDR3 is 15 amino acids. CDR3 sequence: CASSPRTGWNTEAFF. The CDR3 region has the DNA TGTGCCAGCAGCCCACGGACAGGATGGAACACTGAAGCTTTCTTT.

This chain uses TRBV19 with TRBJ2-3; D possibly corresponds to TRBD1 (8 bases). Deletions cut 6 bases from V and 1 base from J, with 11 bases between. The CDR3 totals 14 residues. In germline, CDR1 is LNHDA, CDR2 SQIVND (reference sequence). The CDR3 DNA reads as TGTGCCAGTAGAGCGGGACAGGGCACAGATACGCAGTATTTT. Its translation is CASRAGQGTDTQYF.

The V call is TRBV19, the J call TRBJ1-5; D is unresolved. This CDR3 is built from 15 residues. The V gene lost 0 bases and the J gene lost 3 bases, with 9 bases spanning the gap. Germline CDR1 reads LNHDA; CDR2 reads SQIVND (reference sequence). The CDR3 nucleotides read TGTGCCAGTAGTATAGACAGAGCGCACAATCAGCCCCAGCATTTT. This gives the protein CASSIDRAHNQPQHF. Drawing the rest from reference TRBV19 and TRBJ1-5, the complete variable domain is DGGITQSPKYLFRKEGQNVTLSCEQNLNHDAMYWYRQDPGQGLRLIYYSQIVNDFQKGDIAEGYSVSREKKESFPLTVTSAQKNPTAFYLCASSIDRAHNQPQHFGDGTRLSIL.

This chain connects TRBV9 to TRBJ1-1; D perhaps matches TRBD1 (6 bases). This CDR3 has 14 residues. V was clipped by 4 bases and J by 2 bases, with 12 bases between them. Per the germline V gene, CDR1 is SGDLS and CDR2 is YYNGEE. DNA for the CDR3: TGTGCCAGCAGCCCCCTGACAGGAAACACTGAAGCTTTCTTT. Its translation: CASSPLTGNTEAFF.

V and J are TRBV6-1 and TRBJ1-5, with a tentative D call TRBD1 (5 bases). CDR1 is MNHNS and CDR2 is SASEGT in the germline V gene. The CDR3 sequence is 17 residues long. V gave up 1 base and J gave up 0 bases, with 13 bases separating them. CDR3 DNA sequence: TGTGCCAGCAGTGAAGGACGGGGGACGGCTAGCAATCAGCCCCAGCATTTT. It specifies CASSEGRGTASNQPQHF.

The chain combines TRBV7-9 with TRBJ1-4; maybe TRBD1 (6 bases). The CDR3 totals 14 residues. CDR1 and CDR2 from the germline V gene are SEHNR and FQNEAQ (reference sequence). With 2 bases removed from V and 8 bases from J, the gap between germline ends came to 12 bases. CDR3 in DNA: TGTGCCAGCAGCTTACAGGGGTACGGGGAAAAACTGTTTTTT. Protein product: CASSLQGYGEKLFF.

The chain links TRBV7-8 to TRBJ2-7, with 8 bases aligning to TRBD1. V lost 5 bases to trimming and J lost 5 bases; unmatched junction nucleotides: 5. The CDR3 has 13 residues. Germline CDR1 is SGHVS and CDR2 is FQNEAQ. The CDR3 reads CASSRTGMDEQYF. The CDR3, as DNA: TGTGCCAGCAGCCGGACAGGGATGGACGAGCAGTACTTC.

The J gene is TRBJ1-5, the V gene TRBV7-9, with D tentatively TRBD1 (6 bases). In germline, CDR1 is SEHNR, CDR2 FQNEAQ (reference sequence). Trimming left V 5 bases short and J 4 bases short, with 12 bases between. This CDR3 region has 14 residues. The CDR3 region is CASSPGTTNQPQHF. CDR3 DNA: TGTGCCAGCAGCCCCGGGACAACAAATCAGCCCCAGCATTTT.

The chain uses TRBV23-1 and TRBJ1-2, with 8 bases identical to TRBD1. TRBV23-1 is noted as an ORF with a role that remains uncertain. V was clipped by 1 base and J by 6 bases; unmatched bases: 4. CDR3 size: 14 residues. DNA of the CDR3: TGCGCCAGCAGTCAATTGGACAGGGCCAATGGCTACACCTTC. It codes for CASSQLDRANGYTF.

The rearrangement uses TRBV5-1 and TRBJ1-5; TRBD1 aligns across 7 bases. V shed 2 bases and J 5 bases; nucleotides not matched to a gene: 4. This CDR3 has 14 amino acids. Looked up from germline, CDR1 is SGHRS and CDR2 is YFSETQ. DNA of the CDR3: TGCGCCAGCAGCTTAACAGGGGTCGATCAGCCCCAGCATTTT. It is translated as CASSLTGVDQPQHF.

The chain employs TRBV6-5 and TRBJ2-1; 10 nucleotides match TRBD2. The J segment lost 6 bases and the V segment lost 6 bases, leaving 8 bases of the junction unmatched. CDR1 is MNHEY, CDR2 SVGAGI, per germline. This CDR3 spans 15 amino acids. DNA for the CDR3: TGTGCCAGCAGACCCCCGGGACTAGCGTTCAATGAGCAGTTCTTC. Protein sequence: CASRPPGLAFNEQFF.

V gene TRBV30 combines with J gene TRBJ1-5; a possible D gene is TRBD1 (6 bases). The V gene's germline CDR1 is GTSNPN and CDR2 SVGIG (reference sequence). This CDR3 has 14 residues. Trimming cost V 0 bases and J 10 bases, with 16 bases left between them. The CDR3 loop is CAWSVSGALDPQHF. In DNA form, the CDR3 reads TGTGCCTGGAGTGTTTCAGGGGCCCTTGATCCCCAGCATTTT.

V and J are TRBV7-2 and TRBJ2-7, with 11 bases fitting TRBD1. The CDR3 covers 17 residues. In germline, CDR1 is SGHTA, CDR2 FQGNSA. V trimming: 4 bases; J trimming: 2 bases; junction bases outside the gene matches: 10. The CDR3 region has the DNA TGTGCCAGCAGCTCAGGGCCCCCGGGACAGGGGGCCTACGAGCAGTACTTC. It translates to CASSSGPPGQGAYEQYF.

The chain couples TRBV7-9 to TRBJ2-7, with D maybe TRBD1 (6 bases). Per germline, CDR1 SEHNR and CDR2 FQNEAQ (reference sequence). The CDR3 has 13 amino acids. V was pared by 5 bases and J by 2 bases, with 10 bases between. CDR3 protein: CASSTSGAYEQYF. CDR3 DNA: TGTGCCAGCAGCACTTCAGGGGCCTACGAGCAGTACTTC.